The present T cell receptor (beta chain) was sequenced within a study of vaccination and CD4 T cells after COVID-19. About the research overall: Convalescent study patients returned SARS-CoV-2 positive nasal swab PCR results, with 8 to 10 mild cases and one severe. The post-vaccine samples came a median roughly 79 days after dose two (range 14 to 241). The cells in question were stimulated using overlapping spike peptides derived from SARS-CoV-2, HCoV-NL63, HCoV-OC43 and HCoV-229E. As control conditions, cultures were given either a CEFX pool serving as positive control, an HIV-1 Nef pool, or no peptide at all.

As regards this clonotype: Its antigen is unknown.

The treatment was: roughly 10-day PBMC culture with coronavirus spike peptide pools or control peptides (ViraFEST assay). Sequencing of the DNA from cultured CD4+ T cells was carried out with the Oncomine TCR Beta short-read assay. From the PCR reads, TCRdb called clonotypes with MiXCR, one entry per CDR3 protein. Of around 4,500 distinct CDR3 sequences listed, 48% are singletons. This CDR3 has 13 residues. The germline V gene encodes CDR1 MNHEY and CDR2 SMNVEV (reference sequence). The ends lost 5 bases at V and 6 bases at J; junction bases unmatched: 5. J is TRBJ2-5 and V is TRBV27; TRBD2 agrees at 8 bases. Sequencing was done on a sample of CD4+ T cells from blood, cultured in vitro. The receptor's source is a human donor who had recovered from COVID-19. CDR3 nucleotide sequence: TGTGCCAGCAGTGTGGGACTAGGAAAGACCCAGTACTTC. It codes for CASSVGLGKTQYF.